What follows describes a single T cell receptor beta chain. The target antigen is unknown. The CDR3 runs to 17 residues. The ends were cut back, 0 bases at V and 5 bases at J, with 16 bases in the middle. Per the germline V gene, CDR1 is SGHDN and CDR2 is FVKESK. The sample's treatment: approximately nine-day PBMC culture with coronavirus spike peptide pools or control peptides (ViraFEST assay). T cells were expanded with peptide pools, and expanded clonotypes were identified by TCR sequencing. The data stem from a study of vaccination and CD4 T cells after COVID-19. Study in general: The convalescents comprised six males and four females, two of them Hispanic. Timing of post-vaccine sample collection was a median about 70 days after dose two, with a range of 14 to 241.

Once obtained from cultured CD4+ T cells, the DNA was sequenced using the Oncomine TCR Beta short-read assay. One entry per CDR3 protein, called by TCRdb with MiXCR from the PCR reads. Counted here are about 25,000 distinct CDR3 sequences, roughly 71% occurring once; the ten biggest clones make up roughly 17%. The TCR was taken from a human donor who received a COVID-19 vaccine. V usage is TRBV14 and J usage is TRBJ2-2; the D gene is possibly TRBD2 (6 bases). The specimen was CD4+ T cells from blood, cultured in vitro, collected after SARS-CoV-2 vaccination. The CDR3 region has the DNA TGTGCCAGCAGCCAAGATCAAAGGAGGGTTGAAACCGGGGAGCTGTTTTTT. Its protein is CASSQDQRRVETGELFF. The full variable domain, completed using reference TRBV14 and TRBJ2-2, is EAGVTQFPSHSVIEKGQTVTLRCDPISGHDNLYWYRRVMGKEIKFLLHFVKESKQDESGMPNNRFLAERTGGTYSTLKVQPAELEDSGVYFCASSQDQRRVETGELFFGEGSRLTVL.